These T cell receptor beta chains were read from a single sample in a study of OX40 agonist ivuxolimab in advanced cancers. The assay was immunoSEQ multiplex PCR, and TCRdb's table has in-frame clones only and misses some. The sample lists roughly 90,000 clones; approximately 91% were seen once. Sample: CD4+ or CD8+ T cells sorted from blood, taken in a trial of the OX40 agonist ivuxolimab. Source of these receptors: an adult with an advanced solid tumor such as melanoma, head and neck, liver or kidney cancer. The CDR3 runs from the conserved cysteine through the conserved F or W. The D gene is left open where the match is weak. A clone size is listed for some rows: how often the clone was seen (once, few, many), or a class if it is expanded.

d_gene: TRBD1; abundance: -; j_gene: TRBJ1-5; v_gene: TRBV10-2; CDR3nt: TGCGCCAGCAGTGTCAGGGGGCAGGGGTATCAGCCCCAGCATTTT; CDR3aa: CASSVRGQGYQPQHF
d_gene: -; abundance: once; j_gene: TRBJ2-7; v_gene: TRBV27; CDR3nt: TGTGCCAGCAGTTTGTCAAGGACGGTTCCCTCCTACGAGCAGTACTTC; CDR3aa: CASSLSRTVPSYEQYF
d_gene: -; abundance: -; j_gene: TRBJ2-5; v_gene: TRBV11-2; CDR3nt: TGTGCCAGCAGCTTCTCAGAGGGTCGGAGGGAGACCCAGTACTTC; CDR3aa: CASSFSEGRRETQYF
d_gene: -; abundance: -; j_gene: TRBJ2-5; v_gene: TRBV27; CDR3nt: TGTGCCAGCAGTTTAATCCCAGTCGGGGGGACCCAGTACTTC; CDR3aa: CASSLIPVGGTQYF
d_gene: TRBD2; abundance: -; j_gene: TRBJ2-1; v_gene: TRBV7-9; CDR3nt: TGTGCCAGCAGCCGGGGGGGTAGCGGGATCTACAATGAGCAGTTCTTC; CDR3aa: CASSRGGSGIYNEQFF
d_gene: -; abundance: -; j_gene: TRBJ1-5; v_gene: TRBV7-8; CDR3nt: TGTGCCAGCAGCTTATATCAGATCAATCAGCCCCAGCATTTT; CDR3aa: CASSLYQINQPQHF
d_gene: -; abundance: -; j_gene: TRBJ2-3; v_gene: TRBV7-2; CDR3nt: TGTGCCAGCAGCTTAGCTGGCAGTCTCACAGATACGCAGTATTTT; CDR3aa: CASSLAGSLTDTQYF
d_gene: -; abundance: -; j_gene: TRBJ2-7; v_gene: TRBV9; CDR3nt: TGTGCCAGCAGCGTAGGACCTTCGGGGGAGCAGTACTTC; CDR3aa: CASSVGPSGEQYF
d_gene: TRBD2; abundance: -; j_gene: TRBJ2-2; v_gene: TRBV7-2; CDR3nt: TGTGCCAGCAGGCCTGGACTAGCGGGAGGGTCCGGGGAGCTGTTTTTT; CDR3aa: CASRPGLAGGSGELFF
d_gene: -; abundance: -; j_gene: TRBJ2-3; v_gene: TRBV7-2; CDR3nt: TGTGCCAGCAGCTTAGCAGGTTTGTCCGTGGATACGCAGTATTTT; CDR3aa: CASSLAGLSVDTQYF
d_gene: -; abundance: -; j_gene: TRBJ1-5; v_gene: TRBV7-2; CDR3nt: TGTGCCAGCAGCTTAACCCTATTCCCTAATCAGCCCCAGCATTTT; CDR3aa: CASSLTLFPNQPQHF
d_gene: -; abundance: -; j_gene: TRBJ1-6; v_gene: TRBV28; CDR3nt: TGTGCCAGCAGTTTGGCAGATAATTCACCCCTCCACTTT; CDR3aa: CASSLADNSPLHF
d_gene: TRBD1; abundance: -; j_gene: TRBJ2-3; v_gene: TRBV4-1; CDR3nt: TGCGCCAGCAGCCCCCCCGGGACAGGGATGGCAGATACGCAGTATTTT; CDR3aa: CASSPPGTGMADTQYF
d_gene: TRBD2; abundance: -; j_gene: TRBJ2-7; v_gene: TRBV28; CDR3nt: TGTGCCAGCAGTCCACCAGGCGGGGGGCTTTACGAGCAGTACTTC; CDR3aa: CASSPPGGGLYEQYF
d_gene: -; abundance: once; j_gene: TRBJ2-5; v_gene: TRBV5-6; CDR3nt: TGTGCCAGCAGCTTGGTTCTACAAGAGACCCAGTACTTC; CDR3aa: CASSLVLQETQYF
d_gene: -; abundance: -; j_gene: TRBJ2-7; v_gene: TRBV19; CDR3nt: TGTGCCAGTAGCTTCGGACAGACCTACGAGCAGTACTTC; CDR3aa: CASSFGQTYEQYF
d_gene: -; abundance: -; j_gene: TRBJ2-7; v_gene: TRBV6-1; CDR3nt: TGTGCCAGCAGTGAAGCTCCGCGGGACGGGACCTACGAGCAGTACTTC; CDR3aa: CASSEAPRDGTYEQYF
d_gene: TRBD1; abundance: -; j_gene: TRBJ2-7; v_gene: TRBV19; CDR3nt: TGTGCCAGTAGCCGGGACAGGGTTCACGAGCAGTACTTC; CDR3aa: CASSRDRVHEQYF
d_gene: TRBD1; abundance: -; j_gene: TRBJ1-6; v_gene: TRBV15; CDR3nt: TGTGCCACCAGCAGAGACACAGGGGCTAATTCACCCCTCCACTTT; CDR3aa: CATSRDTGANSPLHF
d_gene: -; abundance: -; j_gene: TRBJ1-4; v_gene: TRBV18; CDR3nt: TGTGCCAGCTCACCCTCCACTAGAATAAATGAAAAACTGTTTTTT; CDR3aa: CASSPSTRINEKLFF
d_gene: -; abundance: -; j_gene: TRBJ2-7; v_gene: TRBV28; CDR3nt: TGTGCCAGCAGTACCTCCTACGAGCAGTACTTC; CDR3aa: CASSTSYEQYF
d_gene: TRBD2; abundance: -; j_gene: TRBJ2-2; v_gene: TRBV7-3; CDR3nt: TGTGCCAGCAGCCCAATAGCGGGAATCGGGGAGCTGTTTTTT; CDR3aa: CASSPIAGIGELFF
d_gene: TRBD2; abundance: -; j_gene: TRBJ2-1; v_gene: TRBV5-1; CDR3nt: TGCGCCAGCAGCTTGACGTCTAGCGGGAGACTTCCTAAGTTCTTC; CDR3aa: CASSLTSSGRLPKFF
d_gene: -; abundance: -; j_gene: TRBJ1-2; v_gene: TRBV5-6; CDR3nt: TGTGCCAGCAGCTTCACCTACAGTTCCTACACCTTC; CDR3aa: CASSFTYSSYTF
d_gene: -; abundance: -; j_gene: TRBJ2-2; v_gene: TRBV5-4; CDR3nt: TGTGCCAGCAGCTGGACAGCTAACGGGGAGCTGTTTTTT; CDR3aa: CASSWTANGELFF
d_gene: -; abundance: -; j_gene: TRBJ1-1; v_gene: TRBV14; CDR3nt: TGTGCCAGCAGCCAATTAGGGGTCACTGAAGCTTTCTTT; CDR3aa: CASSQLGVTEAFF
d_gene: TRBD1; abundance: -; j_gene: TRBJ2-7; v_gene: TRBV7-9; CDR3nt: TGTGCCAGCAGCTTACAGGGGGCTCCCTACGAGCAGTACTTC; CDR3aa: CASSLQGAPYEQYF
d_gene: TRBD1; abundance: -; j_gene: TRBJ1-3; v_gene: TRBV7-8; CDR3nt: TGTGCCAGCAGCTTAGTGGACAGGGGCGGAAACACCATATATTTT; CDR3aa: CASSLVDRGGNTIYF
d_gene: -; abundance: -; j_gene: TRBJ2-1; v_gene: TRBV5-6; CDR3nt: TGTGCCAGCAGCTTATACGGGTCCTATGGTGAGCAGTTCTTC; CDR3aa: CASSLYGSYGEQFF
d_gene: -; abundance: -; j_gene: TRBJ1-3; v_gene: TRBV21-1; CDR3nt: TGTGCCAGCAGTAGGGACATCCCCCTTTCTGGAAACACCATATATTTT; CDR3aa: CASSRDIPLSGNTIYF
d_gene: TRBD1; abundance: -; j_gene: TRBJ1-2; v_gene: TRBV10-3; CDR3nt: TGTGCCATCAGTGGGGACAGGGTTAACTATGGCTACACCTTC; CDR3aa: CAISGDRVNYGYTF
d_gene: -; abundance: -; j_gene: TRBJ2-4; v_gene: TRBV7-2; CDR3nt: TGTGCCAGCAGCTTTGGAGGGCCGTCCAAAAACATTCAGTACTTC; CDR3aa: CASSFGGPSKNIQYF
d_gene: TRBD1; abundance: -; j_gene: TRBJ1-2; v_gene: TRBV30; CDR3nt: TGTGCCTGGAGTTTTACAGGGGCGAGCAGTGGCTACACCTTC; CDR3aa: CAWSFTGASSGYTF